This entry lists 3 T cell receptor beta chains sequenced from one sample in a study of post-analysis software for immune sequencing data. Study-wide results and limits: TRBV5-6, TRBV5-1 and TRBV20-1 were among about 5 TRBV segments more frequent in patients than controls.

Their antigens are not known. TCR beta cDNA libraries had unique molecular identifiers. MiXCR was run by TCRdb on the PCR reads, yielding one entry per CDR3 protein. The table lists about 200,000 distinct CDR3 sequences, over 25% of them singletons. Specimen: blood. The origin of the receptors is a girl younger than 18 with multiple sclerosis.

In its sample, this clonotype was seen a few times. The chain links TRBV20-1 to TRBJ2-7, with 9 positions matching TRBD1. V lost 6 bases and J lost 3; bases outside the gene matches: 3. This CDR3 is 12 amino acids long. Germline V gene data show CDR1 as DFQATT and CDR2 as SNEGSKA (reference sequence). CDR3 bases: TGCAGTGCCACGGACAGGGGCTACGAGCAGTACTTC. Protein: CSATDRGYEQYF.

This chain connects TRBV30 to TRBJ1-4; 7 nucleotides agree with TRBD1. Losses at the gene ends were 5 bases for V and 5 bases for J; bases not matched to a gene: 5. The CDR3 sequence is 13 residues long. The germline V gene encodes CDR1 GTSNPN and CDR2 SVGIG (reference sequence). The CDR3: CAWGDRLNEKLFF. The CDR3 nucleotides are TGTGCCTGGGGGGACAGACTGAATGAAAAACTGTTTTTT. Supplemented by reference TRBV30 and TRBJ1-4, the full variable domain reads SQTIHQWPATLVQPVGSPLSLECTVEGTSNPNLYWYRQAAGRGLQLLFYSVGIGQISSEVPQNLSASRPQDRQFILSSKKLLLSDSGFYLCAWGDRLNEKLFFGSGTQLSVL.

The chain couples TRBV7-9 to TRBJ2-2; no clear D gene. Trimming removed 5 bases from V and 5 bases from J, with 18 bases in between. This CDR3 is 16 amino acids long. Germline V CDR1 and CDR2: SEHNR, FQNEAQ (reference sequence). The CDR3 DNA follows: TGTGCCAGCAGCCCGAAACGGGTTTATCGTACCGGGGAGCTGTTTTTT. The encoded protein is CASSPKRVYRTGELFF.